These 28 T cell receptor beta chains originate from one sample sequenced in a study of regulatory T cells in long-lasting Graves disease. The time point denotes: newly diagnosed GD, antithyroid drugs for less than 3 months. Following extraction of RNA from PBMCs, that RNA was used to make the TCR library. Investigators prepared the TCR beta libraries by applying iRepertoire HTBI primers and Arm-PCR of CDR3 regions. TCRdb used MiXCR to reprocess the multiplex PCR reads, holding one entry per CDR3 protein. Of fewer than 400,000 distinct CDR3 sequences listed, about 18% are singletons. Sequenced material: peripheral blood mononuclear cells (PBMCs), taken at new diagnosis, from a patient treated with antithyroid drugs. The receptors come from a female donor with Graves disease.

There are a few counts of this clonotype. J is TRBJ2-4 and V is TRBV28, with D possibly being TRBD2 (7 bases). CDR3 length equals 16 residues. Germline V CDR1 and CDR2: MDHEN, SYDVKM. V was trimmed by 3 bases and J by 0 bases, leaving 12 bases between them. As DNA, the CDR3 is TGTGCCAGCAGTTTTGCGGGGGCAGAAGCCAAAAACATTCAGTACTTC. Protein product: CASSFAGAEAKNIQYF.

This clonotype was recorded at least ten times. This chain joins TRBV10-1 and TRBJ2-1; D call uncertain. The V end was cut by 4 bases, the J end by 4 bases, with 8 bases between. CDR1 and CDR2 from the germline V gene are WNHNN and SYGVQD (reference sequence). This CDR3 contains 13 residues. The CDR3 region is CASSADGYNEQFF. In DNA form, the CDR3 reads TGCGCCAGCAGTGCGGACGGTTACAATGAGCAGTTCTTC.

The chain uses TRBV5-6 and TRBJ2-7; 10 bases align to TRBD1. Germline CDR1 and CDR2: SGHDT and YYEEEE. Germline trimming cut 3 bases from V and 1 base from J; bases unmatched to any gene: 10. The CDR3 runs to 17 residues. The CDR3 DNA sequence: TGTGCCAGCAGCTCACCCCCGGGACAGGGGACATCCTACGAGCAGTACTTC. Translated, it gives CASSSPPGQGTSYEQYF.

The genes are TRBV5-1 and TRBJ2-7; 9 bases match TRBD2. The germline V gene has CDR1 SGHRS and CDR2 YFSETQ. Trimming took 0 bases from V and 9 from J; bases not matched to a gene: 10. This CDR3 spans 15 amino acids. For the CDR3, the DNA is TGCGCCAGCAGCTTGGCGAGTAGCGGGAGCTCGGGGCAGTACTTC. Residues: CASSLASSGSSGQYF.

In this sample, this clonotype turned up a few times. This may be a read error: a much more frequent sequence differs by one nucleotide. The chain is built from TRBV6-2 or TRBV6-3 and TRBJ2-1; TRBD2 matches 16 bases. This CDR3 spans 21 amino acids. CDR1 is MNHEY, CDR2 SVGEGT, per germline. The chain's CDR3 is CASSYKTGLAGGISSYSEQFF. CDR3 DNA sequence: TGTGCCAGCAGTTACAAGACGGGACTAGCGGGAGGGATTAGCTCCTACAGTGAGCAGTTCTTC.

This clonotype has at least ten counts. CDR3 region: CSAPPRGQLNTEAFF. The CDR3 DNA sequence: TGCAGTGCGCCACCCAGGGGACAGTTAAACACTGAAGCTTTCTTT. The rearrangement uses TRBV20-1 and TRBJ1-1, with 7 bases aligning to TRBD1. The V and J ends lost 6 bases and 2 bases, in that order; junction bases with no gene match: 12. This CDR3 is built from 15 residues. Germline V CDR1 and CDR2: DFQATT, SNEGSKA (reference sequence).

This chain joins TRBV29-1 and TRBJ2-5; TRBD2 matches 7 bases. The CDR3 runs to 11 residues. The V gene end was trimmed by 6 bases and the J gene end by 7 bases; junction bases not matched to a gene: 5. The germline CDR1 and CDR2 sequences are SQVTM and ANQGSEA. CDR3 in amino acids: CSVRTGGTQYF. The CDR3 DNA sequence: TGCAGCGTCCGGACGGGAGGGACCCAGTACTTC.

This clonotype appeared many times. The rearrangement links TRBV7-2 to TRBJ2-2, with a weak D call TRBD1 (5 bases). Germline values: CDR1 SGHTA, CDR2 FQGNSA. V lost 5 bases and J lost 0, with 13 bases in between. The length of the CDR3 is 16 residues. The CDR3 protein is CASSPVRGSNTGELFF. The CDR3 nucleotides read TGTGCCAGCAGCCCTGTTAGGGGTTCGAACACCGGGGAGCTGTTTTTT.

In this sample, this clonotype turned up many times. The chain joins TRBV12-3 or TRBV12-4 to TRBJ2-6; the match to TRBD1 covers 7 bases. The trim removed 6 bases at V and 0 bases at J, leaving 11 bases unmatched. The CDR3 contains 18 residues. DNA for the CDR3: TGTGCCAGCAGCCCGCTGGTAGGGGGCTCCTCTGGGGCCAACGTCCTGACTTTC. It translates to CASSPLVGGSSGANVLTF.

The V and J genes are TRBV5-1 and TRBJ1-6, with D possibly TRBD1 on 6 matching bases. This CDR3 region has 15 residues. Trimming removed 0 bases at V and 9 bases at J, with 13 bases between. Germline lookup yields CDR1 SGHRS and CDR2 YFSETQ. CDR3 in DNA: TGCGCCAGCAGCTTGGAGGTACAGGGCATTTCACCCCTCCACTTT. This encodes CASSLEVQGISPLHF.

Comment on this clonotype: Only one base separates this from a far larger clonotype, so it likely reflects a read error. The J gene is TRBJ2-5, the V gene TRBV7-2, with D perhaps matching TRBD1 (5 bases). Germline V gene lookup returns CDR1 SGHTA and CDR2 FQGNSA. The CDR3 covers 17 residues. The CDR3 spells CASSLVRAVAGGGEHFF. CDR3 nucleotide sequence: TGTGCCAGCAGCTTAGTCAGGGCGGTAGCTGGCGGCGGTGAGCACTTCTTC.

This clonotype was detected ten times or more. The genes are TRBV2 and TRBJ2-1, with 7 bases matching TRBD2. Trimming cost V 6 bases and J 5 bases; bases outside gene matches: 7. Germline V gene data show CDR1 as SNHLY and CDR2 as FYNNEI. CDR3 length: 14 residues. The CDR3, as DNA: TGTGCCAGCAGAGCCGGGACTAATAACAATGAGCAGTTCTTC. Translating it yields CASRAGTNNNEQFF. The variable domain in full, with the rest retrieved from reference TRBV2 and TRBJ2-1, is EPEVTQTPSHQVTQMGQEVILRCVPISNHLYFYWYRQILGQKVEFLVSFYNNEISEKSEIFDDQFSVERPDGSNFTLKIRSTKLEDSAMYFCASRAGTNNNEQFFGPGTRLTVL.

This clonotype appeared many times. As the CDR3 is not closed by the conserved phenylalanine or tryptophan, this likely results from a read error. DNA for the CDR3: TGTGCCAGCAGTCAAAATTCCCCAGGGGGCCTAAGCTCCTATAATTCACCCCTCCACTCT. Protein product: CASSQNSPGGLSSYNSPLHS. This chain connects TRBV28 to TRBJ1-6; 8 bases fit TRBD1. CDR1 and CDR2 from the germline V gene are MDHEN and SYDVKM. After removal of 5 bases from V and 0 bases from J, the junction contained 15 bases not matched to a gene. This CDR3 comprises 20 residues.

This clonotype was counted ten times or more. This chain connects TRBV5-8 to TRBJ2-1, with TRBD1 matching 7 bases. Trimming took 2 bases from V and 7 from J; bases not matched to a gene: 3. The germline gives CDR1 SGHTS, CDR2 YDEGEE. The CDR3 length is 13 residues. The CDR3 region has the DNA TGTGCCAGCAGCTTAGAGGGGGCTAATGAGCAGTTCTTC. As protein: CASSLEGANEQFF.

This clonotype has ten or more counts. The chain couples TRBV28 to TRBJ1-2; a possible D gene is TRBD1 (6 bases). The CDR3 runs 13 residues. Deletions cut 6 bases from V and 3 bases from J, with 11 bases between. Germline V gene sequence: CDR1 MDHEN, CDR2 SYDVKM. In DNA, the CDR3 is TGTGCCAGCAGAGGGGGTCCCGACTATGGCTACACCTTC. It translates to CASRGGPDYGYTF.

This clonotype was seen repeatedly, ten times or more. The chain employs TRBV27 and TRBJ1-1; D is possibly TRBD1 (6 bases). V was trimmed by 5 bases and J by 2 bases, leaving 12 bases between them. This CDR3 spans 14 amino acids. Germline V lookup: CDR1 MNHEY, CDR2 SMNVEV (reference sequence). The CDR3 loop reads CASSTGQLNTEAFF. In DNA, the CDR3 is TGTGCCAGCAGTACTGGACAGCTAAACACTGAAGCTTTCTTT.

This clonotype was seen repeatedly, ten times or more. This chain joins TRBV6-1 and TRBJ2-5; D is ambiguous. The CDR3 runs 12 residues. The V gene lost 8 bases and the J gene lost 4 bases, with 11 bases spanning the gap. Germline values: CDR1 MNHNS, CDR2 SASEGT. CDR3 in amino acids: CASRMAPETQYF. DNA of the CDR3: TGTGCCAGCCGTATGGCGCCAGAGACCCAGTACTTC.

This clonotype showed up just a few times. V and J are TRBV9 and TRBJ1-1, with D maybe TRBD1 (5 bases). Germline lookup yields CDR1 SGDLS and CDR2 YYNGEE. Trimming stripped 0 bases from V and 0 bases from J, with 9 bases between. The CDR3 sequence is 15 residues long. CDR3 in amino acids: CASSVDGRVNTEAFF. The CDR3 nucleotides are TGTGCCAGCAGCGTAGACGGCAGGGTGAACACTGAAGCTTTCTTT.

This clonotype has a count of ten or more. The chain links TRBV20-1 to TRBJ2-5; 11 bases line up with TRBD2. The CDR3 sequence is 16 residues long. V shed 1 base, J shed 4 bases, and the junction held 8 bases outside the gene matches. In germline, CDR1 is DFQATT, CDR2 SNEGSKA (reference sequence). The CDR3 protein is CSARVLAGEGGETQYF. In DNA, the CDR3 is TGCAGTGCTAGAGTACTAGCGGGAGAGGGGGGAGAGACCCAGTACTTC.

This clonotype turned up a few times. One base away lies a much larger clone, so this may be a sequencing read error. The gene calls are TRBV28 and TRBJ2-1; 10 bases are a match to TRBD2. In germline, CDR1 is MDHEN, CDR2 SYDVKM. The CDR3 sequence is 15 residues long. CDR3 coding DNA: TGTGCCAGCAGTCCAACAGGGACTAGCGCCAATGAGCAGCTCTTC. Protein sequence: CASSPTGTSANEQLF.

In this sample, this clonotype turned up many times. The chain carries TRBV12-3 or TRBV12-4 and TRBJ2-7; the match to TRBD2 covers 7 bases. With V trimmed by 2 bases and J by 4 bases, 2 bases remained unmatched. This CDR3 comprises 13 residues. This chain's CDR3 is CASSLWGGYEQYF. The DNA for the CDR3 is TGTGCCAGCAGTTTATGGGGGGGTTACGAGCAGTACTTC.

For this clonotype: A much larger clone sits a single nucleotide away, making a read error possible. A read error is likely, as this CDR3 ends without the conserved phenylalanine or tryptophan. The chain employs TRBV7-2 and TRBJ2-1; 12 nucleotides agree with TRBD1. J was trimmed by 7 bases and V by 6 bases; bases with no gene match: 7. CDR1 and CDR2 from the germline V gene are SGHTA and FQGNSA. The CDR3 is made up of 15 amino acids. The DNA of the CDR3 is TGTGCCAGCAGTCCCCGGGACAGGGGGCGTAATGAGCAGTTCTCC. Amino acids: CASSPRDRGRNEQFS.

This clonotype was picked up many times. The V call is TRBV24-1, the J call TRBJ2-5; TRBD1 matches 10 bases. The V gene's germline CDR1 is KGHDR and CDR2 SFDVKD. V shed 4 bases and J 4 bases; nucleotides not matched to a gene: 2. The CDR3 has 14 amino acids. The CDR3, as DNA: TGTGCCACCAGTGACCGGGACAGGGGAGAGACCCAGTACTTC. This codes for CATSDRDRGETQYF.

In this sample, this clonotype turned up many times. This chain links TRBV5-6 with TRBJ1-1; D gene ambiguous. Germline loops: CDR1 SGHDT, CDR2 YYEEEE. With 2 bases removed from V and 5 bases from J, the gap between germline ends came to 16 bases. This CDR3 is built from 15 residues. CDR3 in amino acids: CASSFGVDGWTEAFF. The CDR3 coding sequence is TGTGCCAGCAGCTTCGGGGTAGATGGATGGACTGAAGCTTTCTTT.

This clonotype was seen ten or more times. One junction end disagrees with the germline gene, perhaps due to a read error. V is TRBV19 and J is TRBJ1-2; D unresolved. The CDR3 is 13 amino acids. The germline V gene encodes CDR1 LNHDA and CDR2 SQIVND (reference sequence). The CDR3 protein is CASSISGNYGYTF. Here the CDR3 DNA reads TGTGCCAGCAGTATCTCAGGAAACTATGGCTACACCTTC. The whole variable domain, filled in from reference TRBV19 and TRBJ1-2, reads DGGITQSPKYLFRKEGQNVTLSCEQNLNHDAMYWYRQDPGQGLRLIYYSQIVNDFQKGDIAEGYSVSREKKESFPLTVTSAQKNPTAFYLCASSISGNYGYTFGSGTRLTVV.

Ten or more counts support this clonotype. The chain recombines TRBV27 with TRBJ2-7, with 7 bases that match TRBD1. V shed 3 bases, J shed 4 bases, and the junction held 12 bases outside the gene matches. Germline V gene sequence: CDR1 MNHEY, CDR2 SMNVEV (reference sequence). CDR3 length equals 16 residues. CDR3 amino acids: CASSFRPTGPWYEQYF. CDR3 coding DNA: TGTGCCAGCAGTTTCAGACCGACAGGGCCCTGGTACGAGCAGTACTTC.

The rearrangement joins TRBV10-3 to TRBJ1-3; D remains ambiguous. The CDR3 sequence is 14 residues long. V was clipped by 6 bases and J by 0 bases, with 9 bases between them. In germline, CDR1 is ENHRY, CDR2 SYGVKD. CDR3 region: CAIRGTLSGNTIYF. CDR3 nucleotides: TGTGCCATCAGGGGAACCCTCTCTGGAAACACCATATATTTT.

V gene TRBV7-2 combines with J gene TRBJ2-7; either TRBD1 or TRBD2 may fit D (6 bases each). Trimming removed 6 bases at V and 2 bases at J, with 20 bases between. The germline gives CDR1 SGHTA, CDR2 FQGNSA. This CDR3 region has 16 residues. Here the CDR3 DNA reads TGTGCCAGCAGACCGTCGGGGGCGTCCCTGGCCTACGAGCAGTACTTC. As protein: CASRPSGASLAYEQYF.